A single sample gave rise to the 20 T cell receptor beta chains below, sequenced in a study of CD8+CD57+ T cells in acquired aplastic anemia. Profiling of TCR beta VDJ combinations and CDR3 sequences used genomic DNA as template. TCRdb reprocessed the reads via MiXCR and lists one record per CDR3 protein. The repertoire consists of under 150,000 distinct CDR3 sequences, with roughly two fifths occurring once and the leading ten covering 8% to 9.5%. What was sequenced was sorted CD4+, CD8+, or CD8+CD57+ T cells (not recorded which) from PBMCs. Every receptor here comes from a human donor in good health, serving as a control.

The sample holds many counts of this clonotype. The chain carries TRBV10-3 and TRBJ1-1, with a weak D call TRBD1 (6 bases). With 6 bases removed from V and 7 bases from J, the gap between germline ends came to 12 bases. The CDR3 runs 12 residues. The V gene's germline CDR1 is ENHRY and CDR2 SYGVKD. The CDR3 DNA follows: TGTGCCATCAGGCAGGGGACCCTTGAAGCTTTCTTT. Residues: CAIRQGTLEAFF.

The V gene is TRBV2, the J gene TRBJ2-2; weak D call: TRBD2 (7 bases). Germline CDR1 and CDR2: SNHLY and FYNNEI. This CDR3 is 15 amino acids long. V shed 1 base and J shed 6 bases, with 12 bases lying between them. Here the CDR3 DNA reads TGTGCCAGCAGTGAAGTTGGCGGGGGCTCCGGGGAGCTGTTTTTT. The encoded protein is CASSEVGGGSGELFF.

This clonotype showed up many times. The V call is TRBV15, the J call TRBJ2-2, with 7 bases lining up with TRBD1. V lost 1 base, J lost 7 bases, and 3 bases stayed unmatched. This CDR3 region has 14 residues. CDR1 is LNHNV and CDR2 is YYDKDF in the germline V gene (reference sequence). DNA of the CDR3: TGTGCCACCAGCAGAGTACAGGGGAGCGGGGAGCTGTTTTTT. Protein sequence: CATSRVQGSGELFF.

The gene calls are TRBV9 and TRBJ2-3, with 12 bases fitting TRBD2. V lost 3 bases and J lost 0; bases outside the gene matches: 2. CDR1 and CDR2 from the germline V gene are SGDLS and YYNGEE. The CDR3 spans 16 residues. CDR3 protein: CASSETSGGSTDTQYF. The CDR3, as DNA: TGTGCCAGCAGCGAGACTAGCGGGGGAAGCACAGATACGCAGTATTTT.

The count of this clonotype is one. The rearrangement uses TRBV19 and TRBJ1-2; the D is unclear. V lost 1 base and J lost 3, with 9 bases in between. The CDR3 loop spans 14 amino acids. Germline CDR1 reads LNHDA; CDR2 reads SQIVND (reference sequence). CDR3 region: CASSIGSRDYGYTF. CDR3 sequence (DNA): TGTGCCAGTAGTATAGGTAGCAGAGACTATGGCTACACCTTC.

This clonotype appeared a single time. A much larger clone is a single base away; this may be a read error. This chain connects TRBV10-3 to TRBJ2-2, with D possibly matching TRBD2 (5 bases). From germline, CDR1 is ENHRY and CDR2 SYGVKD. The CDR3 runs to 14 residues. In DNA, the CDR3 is TGTGCCAGCAGTGGACTCCTGGACACCGGGGAGCTGTTTTTT. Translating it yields CASSGLLDTGELFF.

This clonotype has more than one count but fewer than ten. CDR3 amino acids: CASSMGTGRTYEQYF. CDR3 bases: TGTGCCAGTAGTATGGGGACAGGGAGGACCTACGAGCAGTACTTC. J is TRBJ2-7 and V is TRBV19; TRBD1 agrees at 9 bases. From germline, CDR1 is LNHDA and CDR2 SQIVND (reference sequence). The trim removed 3 bases at V and 2 bases at J, leaving 5 bases unmatched. The CDR3 is 15 amino acids.

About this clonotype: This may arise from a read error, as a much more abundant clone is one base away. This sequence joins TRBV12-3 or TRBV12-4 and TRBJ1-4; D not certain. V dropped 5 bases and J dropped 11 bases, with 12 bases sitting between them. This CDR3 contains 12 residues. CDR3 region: CASSPGDRKLFF. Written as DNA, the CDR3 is TGTGCCAGCAGTCCTGGTGATAGGAAACTGTTTTTT.

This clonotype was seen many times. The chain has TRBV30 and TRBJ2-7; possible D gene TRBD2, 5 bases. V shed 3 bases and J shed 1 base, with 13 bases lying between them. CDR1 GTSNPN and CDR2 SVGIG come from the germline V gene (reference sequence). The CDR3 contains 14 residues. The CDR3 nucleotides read TGTGCCTGGAGCGAGGGCACGGCATCCTACGAGCAGTACTTC. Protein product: CAWSEGTASYEQYF.

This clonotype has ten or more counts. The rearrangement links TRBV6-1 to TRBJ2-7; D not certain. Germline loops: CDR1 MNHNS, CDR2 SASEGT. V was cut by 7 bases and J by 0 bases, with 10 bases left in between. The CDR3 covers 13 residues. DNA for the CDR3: TGTGCCAGCAAACCCGGGTTCTCCTACGAGCAGTACTTC. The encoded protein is CASKPGFSYEQYF.

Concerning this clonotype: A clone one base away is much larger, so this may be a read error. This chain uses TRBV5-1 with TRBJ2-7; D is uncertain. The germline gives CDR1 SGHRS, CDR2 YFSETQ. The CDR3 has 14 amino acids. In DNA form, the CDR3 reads TGCGCCAGCAGCTTGGAACAGTTATCCTACGTGCAGTACTTC. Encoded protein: CASSLEQLSYVQYF.

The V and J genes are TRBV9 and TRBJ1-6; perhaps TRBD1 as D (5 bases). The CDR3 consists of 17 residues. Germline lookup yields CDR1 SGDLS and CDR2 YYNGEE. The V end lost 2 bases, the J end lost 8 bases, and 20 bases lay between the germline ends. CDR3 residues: CASSVDWITGYHSPLHF. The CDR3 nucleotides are TGTGCCAGCAGCGTTGATTGGATTACAGGCTACCATTCACCCCTCCACTTT.

The CDR3, as DNA: TGTGCCAGCAGTAAAGGACTAGCGAACAATGAGCAGTTCTTC. Amino acids: CASSKGLANNEQFF. The chain recombines TRBV2 with TRBJ2-1; TRBD2 aligns across 9 bases. There are 14 residues in the CDR3. Per germline, CDR1 SNHLY and CDR2 FYNNEI. With V trimmed by 5 bases and J by 5 bases, 4 bases remained unmatched.

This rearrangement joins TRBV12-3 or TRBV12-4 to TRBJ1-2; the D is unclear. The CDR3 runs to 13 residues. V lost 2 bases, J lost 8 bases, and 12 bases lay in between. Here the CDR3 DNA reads TGTGCCAGCAGTTTACGGGCCATGGAAGGCTACACCTTC. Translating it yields CASSLRAMEGYTF.

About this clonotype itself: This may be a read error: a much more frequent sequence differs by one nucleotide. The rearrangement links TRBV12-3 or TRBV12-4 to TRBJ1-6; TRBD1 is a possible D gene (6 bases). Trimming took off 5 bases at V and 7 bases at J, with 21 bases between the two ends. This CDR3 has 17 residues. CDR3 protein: CASSPRYGGRKNSPLHF. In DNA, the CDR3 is TGTGCCAGCAGTCCTCGTTATGGGGGCAGGAAAAATTCACCCCTCCACTTT.

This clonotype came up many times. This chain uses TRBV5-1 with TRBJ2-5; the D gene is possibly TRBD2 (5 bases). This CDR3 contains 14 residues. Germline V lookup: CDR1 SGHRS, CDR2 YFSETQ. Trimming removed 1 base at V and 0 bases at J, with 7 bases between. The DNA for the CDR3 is TGCGCCAGCAGCTTGACTAGGTACCAAGAGACCCAGTACTTC. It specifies CASSLTRYQETQYF.

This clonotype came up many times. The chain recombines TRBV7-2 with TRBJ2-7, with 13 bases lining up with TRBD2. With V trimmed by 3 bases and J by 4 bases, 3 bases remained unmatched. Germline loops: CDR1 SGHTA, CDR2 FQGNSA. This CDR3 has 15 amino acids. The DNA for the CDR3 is TGTGCCAGCAGCTTGACTAGCGGGGGGTCGTACGAGCAGTACTTC. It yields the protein CASSLTSGGSYEQYF. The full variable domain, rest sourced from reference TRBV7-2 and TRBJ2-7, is GAGVSQSPSNKVTEKGKDVELRCDPISGHTALYWYRQSLGQGLEFLIYFQGNSAPDKSGLPSDRFSAERTGGSVSTLTIQRTQQEDSAVYLCASSLTSGGSYEQYFGPGTRLTVT.

This CDR3 reads CARLLQGRETQYF. The CDR3 DNA is TGTGCTAGACTACTACAGGGCCGGGAGACCCAGTACTTC. The V and J genes are TRBV11-2 and TRBJ2-5; possible D gene TRBD1, 6 bases. Germline V gives CDR1 SGHAT, CDR2 FQNNGV. The CDR3 is 13 residues long.

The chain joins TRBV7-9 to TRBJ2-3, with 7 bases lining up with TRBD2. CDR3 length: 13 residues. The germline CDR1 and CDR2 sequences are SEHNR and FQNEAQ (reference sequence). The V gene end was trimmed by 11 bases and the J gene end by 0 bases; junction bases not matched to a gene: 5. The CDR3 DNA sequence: TGTGCCGGGAGTAGCGGGAGCACAGATACGCAGTATTTT. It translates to CAGSSGSTDTQYF.

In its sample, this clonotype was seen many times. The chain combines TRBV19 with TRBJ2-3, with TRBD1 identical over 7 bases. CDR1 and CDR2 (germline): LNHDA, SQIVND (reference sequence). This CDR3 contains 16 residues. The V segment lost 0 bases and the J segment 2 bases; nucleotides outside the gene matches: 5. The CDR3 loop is CASSIEVTGYTDTQYF. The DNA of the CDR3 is TGTGCCAGTAGTATAGAGGTGACAGGGTACACAGATACGCAGTATTTT.